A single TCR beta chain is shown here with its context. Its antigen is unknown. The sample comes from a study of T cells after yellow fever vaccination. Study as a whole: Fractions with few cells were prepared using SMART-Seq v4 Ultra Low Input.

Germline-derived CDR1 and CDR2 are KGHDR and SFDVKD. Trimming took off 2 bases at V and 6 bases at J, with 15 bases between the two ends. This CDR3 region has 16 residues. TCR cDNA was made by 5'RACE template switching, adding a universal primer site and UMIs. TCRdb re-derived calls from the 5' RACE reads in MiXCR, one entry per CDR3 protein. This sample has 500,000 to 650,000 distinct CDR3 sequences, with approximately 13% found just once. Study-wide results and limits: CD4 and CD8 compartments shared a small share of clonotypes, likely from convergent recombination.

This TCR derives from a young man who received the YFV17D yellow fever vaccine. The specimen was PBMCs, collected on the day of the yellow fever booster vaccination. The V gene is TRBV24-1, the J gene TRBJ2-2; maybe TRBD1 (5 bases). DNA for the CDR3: TGTGCCACCAGTGATTCGCGGCCCGAAGGGGCCGGGGAGCTGTTTTTT. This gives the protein CATSDSRPEGAGELFF.